This T cell receptor beta chain was found in a study of T-cell reconstitution after alpha-beta-depleted transplantation in children. This sample's TCRbeta library carried unique molecular identifier barcodes. Via MiXCR, TCRdb re-called the PCR reads, giving one row per CDR3 protein. Among some 390,000 distinct CDR3 sequences, over 20% were seen once, and the ten largest hold 3.8%. Notes on this clonotype: At one end the junction does not follow the germline gene, possibly because of a read error.

This CDR3 contains 13 residues. Germline V CDR1 and CDR2: KGHDR, SFDVKD. The material was PBMCs from the stem cell graft donor, obtained from the stem cell graft. The sequence was obtained from a human donor who donated a stem cell graft to a child with acute myeloid leukemia. This chain uses TRBV24-1 with TRBJ2-7; no clear D gene. The CDR3 sequence: CASSDLFSYEQYF. The CDR3 DNA is TGTGCCTCCAGTGATTTGTTTTCCTACGAGCAGTACTTC.